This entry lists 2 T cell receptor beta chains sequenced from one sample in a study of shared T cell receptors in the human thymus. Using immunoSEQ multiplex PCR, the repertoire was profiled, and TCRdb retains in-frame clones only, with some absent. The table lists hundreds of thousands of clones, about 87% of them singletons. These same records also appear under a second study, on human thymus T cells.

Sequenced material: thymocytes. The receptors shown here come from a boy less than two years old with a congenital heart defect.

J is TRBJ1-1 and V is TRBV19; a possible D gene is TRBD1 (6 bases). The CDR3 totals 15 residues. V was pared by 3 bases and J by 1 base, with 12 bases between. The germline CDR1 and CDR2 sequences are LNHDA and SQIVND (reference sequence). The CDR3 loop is CASSIPRQENTEAFF. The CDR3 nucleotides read TGTGCCAGTAGTATTCCTCGACAGGAGAACACTGAAGCTTTCTTT.

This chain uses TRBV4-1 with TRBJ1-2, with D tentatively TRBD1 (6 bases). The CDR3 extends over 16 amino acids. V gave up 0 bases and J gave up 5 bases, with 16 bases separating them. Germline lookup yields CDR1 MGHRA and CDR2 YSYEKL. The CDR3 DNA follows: TGCGCCAGCAGCCAAGAGTCCGGACAGCCCTCGTATGGCTACACCTTC. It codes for CASSQESGQPSYGYTF.